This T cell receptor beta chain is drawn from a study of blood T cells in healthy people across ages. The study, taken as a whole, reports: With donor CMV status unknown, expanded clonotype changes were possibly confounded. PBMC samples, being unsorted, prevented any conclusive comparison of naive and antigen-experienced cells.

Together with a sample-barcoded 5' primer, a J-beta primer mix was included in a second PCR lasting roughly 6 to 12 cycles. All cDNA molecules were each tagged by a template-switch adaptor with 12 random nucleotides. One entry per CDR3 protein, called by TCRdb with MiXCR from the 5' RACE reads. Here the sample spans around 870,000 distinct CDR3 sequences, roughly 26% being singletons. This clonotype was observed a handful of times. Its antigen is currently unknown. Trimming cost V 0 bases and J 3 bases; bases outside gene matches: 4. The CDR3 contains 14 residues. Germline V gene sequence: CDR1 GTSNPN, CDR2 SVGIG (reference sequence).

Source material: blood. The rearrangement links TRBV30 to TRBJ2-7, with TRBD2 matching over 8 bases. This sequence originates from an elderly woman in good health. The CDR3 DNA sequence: TGTGCCTGGAGTGTATCCGGGGGGGGCTACGAGCAGTACTTC. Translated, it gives CAWSVSGGGYEQYF.